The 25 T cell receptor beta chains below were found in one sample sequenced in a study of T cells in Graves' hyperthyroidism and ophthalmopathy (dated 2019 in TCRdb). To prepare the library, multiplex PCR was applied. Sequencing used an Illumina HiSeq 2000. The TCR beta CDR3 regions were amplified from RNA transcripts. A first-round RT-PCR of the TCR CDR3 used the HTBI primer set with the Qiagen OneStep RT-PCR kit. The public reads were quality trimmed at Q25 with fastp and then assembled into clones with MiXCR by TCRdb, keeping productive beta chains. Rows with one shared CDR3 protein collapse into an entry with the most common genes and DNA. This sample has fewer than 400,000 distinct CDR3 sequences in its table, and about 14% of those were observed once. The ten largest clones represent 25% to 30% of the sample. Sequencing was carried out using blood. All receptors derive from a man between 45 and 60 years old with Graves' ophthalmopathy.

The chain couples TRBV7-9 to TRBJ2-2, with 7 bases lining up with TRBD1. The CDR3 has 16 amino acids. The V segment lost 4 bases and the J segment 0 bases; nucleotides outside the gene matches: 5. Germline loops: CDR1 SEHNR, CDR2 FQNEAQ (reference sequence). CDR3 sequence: CASSSYRGANTGELFF. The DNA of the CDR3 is TGTGCCAGCAGCTCGTACAGGGGAGCGAACACCGGGGAGCTGTTTTTT.

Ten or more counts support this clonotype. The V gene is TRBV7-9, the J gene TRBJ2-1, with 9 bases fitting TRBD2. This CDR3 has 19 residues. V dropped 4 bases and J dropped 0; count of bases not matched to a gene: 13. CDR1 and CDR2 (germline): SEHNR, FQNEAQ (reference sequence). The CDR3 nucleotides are TGTGCCAGCAGCTACGACGTACTTAGCGGGAGAAGCTCCTACAATGAGCAGTTCTTC. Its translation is CASSYDVLSGRSSYNEQFF.

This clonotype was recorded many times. The CDR3 coding sequence is TGCAGTGCTCCACTAGCGGGCGGGTCGCGCGAGCAGTACTTC. Protein product: CSAPLAGGSREQYF. This sequence joins TRBV20-1 and TRBJ2-7; 9 bases fit TRBD2. The CDR3 has 14 residues. Germline V gene sequence: CDR1 DFQATT, CDR2 SNEGSKA (reference sequence). V trimming: 5 bases; J trimming: 6 bases; junction bases outside the gene matches: 11.

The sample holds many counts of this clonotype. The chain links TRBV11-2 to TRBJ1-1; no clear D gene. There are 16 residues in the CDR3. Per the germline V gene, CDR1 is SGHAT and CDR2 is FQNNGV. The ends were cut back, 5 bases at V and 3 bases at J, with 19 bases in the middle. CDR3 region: CASSPSLGGQYTEAFF. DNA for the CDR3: TGTGCCAGCAGCCCCAGCCTTGGTGGCCAATACACTGAAGCTTTCTTT. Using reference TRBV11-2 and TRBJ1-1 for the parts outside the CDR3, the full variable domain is EAGVAQSPRYKIIEKRQSVAFWCNPISGHATLYWYQQILGQGPKLLIQFQNNGVVDDSQLPKDRFSAERLKGVDSTLKIQPAKLEDSAVYLCASSPSLGGQYTEAFFGQGTRLTVV.

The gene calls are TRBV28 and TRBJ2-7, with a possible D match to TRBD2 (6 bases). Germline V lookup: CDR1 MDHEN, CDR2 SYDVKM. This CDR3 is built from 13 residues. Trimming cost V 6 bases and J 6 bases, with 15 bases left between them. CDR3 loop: CASRPLGSGEQYF. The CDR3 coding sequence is TGTGCCAGCAGACCACTGGGTAGCGGCGAGCAGTACTTC.

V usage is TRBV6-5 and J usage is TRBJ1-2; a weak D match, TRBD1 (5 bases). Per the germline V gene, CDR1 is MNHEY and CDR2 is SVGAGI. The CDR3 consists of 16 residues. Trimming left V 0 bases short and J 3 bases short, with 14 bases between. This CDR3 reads CASSYSNGGGDYGYTF. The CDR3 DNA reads TGTGCCAGCAGTTACTCGAACGGGGGTGGTGACTATGGCTACACCTTC.

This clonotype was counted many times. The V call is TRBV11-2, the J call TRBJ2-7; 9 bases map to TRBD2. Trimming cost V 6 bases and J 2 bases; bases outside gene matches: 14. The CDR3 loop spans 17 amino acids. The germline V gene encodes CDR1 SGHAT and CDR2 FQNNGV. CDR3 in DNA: TGTGCCAGCAGTATGGGCCTCGGGACTAGCTTTGCCTACGAGCAGTACTTC. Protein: CASSMGLGTSFAYEQYF.

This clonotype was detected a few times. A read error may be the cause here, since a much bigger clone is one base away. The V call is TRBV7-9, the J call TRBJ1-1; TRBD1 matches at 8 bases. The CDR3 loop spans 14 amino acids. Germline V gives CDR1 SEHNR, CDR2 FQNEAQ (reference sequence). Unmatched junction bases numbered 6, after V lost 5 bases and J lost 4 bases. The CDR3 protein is CASSPDRVSTEAFF. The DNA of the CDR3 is TGTGCCAGCAGCCCGGACAGGGTGAGCACTGAAGCTTTCTTT.

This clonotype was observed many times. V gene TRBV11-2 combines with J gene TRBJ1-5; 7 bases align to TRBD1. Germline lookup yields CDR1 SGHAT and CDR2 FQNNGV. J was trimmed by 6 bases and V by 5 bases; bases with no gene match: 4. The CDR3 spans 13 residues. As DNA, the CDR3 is TGTGCCAGCAGCCAAGACAGGGTTCAGCCCCAGCATTTT. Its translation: CASSQDRVQPQHF.

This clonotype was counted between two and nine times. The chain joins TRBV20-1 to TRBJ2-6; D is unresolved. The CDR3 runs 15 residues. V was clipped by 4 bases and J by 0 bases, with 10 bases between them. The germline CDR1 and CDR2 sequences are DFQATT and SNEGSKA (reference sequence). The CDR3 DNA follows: TGCAGTGCTATGAAGGACCACTCTGGGGCCAACGTCCTGACTTTC. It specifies CSAMKDHSGANVLTF.

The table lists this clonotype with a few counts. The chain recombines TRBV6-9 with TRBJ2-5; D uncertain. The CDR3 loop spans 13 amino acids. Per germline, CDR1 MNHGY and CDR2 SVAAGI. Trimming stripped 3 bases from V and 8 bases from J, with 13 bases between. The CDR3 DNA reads TGTGCCAGCAGTTACGCGGTATCCACCACCCAGTACTTC. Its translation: CASSYAVSTTQYF.

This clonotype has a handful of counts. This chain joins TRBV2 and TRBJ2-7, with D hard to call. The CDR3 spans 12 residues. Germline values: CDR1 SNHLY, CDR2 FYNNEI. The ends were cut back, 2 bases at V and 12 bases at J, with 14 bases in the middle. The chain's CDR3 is CASSEKNTDPYF. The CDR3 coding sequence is TGTGCCAGCAGTGAAAAAAACACCGATCCGTACTTC.

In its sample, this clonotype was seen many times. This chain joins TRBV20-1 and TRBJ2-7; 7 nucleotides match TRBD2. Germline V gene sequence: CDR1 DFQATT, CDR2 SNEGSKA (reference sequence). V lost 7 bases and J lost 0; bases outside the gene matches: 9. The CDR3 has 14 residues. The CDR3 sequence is CSESGGGSSYEQYF. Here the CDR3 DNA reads TGCAGTGAGAGTGGCGGGGGAAGCTCCTACGAGCAGTACTTC.

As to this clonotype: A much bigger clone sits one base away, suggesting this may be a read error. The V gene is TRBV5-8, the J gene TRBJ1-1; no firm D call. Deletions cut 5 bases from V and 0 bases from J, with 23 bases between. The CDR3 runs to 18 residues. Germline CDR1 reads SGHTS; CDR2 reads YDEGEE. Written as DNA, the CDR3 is TGTGCCAGCAGTTACGTACCTGTTGGTACGCGAGTGAACACTGAAGCTTTCTTT. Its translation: CASSYVPVGTRVNTEAFF.

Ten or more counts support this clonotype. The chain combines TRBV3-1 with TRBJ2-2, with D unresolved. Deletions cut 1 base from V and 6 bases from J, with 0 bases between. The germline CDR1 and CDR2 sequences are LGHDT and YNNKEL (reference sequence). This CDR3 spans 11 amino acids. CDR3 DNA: TGTGCCAGCAGCCAAGCCGGGGAGCTGTTTTTT. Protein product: CASSQAGELFF.

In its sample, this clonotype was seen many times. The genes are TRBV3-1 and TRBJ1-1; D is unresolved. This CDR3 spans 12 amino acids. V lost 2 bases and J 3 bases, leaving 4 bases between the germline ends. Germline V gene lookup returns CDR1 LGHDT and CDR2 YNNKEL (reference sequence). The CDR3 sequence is CASSQTDTEAFF. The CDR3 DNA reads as TGTGCCAGCAGCCAAACGGACACTGAAGCTTTCTTT.

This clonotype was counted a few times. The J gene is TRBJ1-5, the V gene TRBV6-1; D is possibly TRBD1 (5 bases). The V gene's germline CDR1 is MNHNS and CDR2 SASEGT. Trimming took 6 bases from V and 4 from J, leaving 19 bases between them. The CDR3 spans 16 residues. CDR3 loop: CASRARAGEFNQPQHF. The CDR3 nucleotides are TGTGCCAGCAGGGCCAGGGCAGGAGAATTTAATCAGCCCCAGCATTTT.

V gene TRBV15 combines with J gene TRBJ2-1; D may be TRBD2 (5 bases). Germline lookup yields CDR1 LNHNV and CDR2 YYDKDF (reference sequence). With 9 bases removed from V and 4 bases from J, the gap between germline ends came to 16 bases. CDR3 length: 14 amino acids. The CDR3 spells CATAAEVIYNEQFF. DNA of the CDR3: TGTGCCACTGCTGCGGAGGTCATTTACAATGAGCAGTTCTTC.

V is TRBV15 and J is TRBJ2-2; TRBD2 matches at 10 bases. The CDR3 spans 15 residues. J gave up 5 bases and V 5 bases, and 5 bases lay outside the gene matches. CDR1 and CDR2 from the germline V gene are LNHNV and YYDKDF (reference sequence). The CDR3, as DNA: TGTGCCACCAGCGAAGTAGCGGGAGGTACCGGGGAGCTGTTTTTT. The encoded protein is CATSEVAGGTGELFF.

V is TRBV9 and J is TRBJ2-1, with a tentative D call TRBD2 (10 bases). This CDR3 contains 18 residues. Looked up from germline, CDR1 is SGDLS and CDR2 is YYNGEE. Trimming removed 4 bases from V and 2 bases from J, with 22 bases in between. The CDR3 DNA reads TGTGCCAGCAGCTGGGACAGGGAAAGCGGGAGGGCCTACAATGAGCAGTTCTTC. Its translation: CASSWDRESGRAYNEQFF.

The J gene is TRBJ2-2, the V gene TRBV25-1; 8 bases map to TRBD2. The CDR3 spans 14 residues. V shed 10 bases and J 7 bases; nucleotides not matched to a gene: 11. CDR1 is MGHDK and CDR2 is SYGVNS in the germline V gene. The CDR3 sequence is CATKRGGSIGELFF. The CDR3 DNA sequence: TGTGCCACCAAACGGGGGGGGTCAATCGGGGAGCTGTTTTTT.

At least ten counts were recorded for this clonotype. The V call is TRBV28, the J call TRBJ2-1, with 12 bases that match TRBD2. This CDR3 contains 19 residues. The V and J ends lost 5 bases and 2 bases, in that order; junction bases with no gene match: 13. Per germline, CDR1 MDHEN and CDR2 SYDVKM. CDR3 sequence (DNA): TGTGCCAGCAGTGCCAGGGGGGCGACTAGCGGGAGCGCCTACAATGAGCAGTTCTTC. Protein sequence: CASSARGATSGSAYNEQFF.

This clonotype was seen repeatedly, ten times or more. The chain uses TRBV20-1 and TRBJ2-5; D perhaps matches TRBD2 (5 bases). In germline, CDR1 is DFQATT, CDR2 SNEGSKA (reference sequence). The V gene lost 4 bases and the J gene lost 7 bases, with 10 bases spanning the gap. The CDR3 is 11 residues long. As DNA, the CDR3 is TGCAGTGCTATAGCGATTCGGACCCAGTACTTC. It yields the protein CSAIAIRTQYF.

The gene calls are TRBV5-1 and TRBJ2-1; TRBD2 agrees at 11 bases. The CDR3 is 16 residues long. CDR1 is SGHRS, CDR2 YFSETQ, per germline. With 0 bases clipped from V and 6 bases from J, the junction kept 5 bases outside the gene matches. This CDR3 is CASSLARLAGLNEQFF. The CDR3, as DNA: TGCGCCAGCAGCTTGGCCCGACTAGCGGGGCTCAATGAGCAGTTCTTC. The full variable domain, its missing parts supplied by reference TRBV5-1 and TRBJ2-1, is KAGVTQTPRYLIKTRGQQVTLSCSPISGHRSVSWYQQTPGQGLQFLFEYFSETQRNKGNFPGRFSGRQFSNSRSEMNVSTLELGDSALYLCASSLARLAGLNEQFFGPGTRLTVL.

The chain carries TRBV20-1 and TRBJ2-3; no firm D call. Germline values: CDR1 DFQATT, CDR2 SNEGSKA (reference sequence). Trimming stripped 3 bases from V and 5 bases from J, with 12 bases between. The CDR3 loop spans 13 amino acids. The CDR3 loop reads CSARILTVDTQYF. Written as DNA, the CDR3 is TGCAGTGCTAGGATTTTGACGGTAGATACGCAGTATTTT.